This is a list of T cell receptor beta chains from one sample in a study of blood T cells in healthy people across ages. MiXCR, applied by TCRdb to the 5' RACE reads, yields one record per CDR3 protein. The data hold some 730,000 distinct CDR3 sequences, with 22% observed a single time. The material sequenced was blood. The receptor source for this set is a man between 65 and 79 years old in good health. Each CDR3 is given with its conserved first and last residue. The D gene is left open where the match is weak. The size entry is marked missing in some rows and otherwise reads once, few, many or a size class.

>many|13|.|TRBJ2-2|TRBV29-1
CSVEDGNTGELFF
TGCAGCGTTGAGGACGGAAACACCGGGGAGCTGTTTTTT
>.|15|.|TRBJ1-1|TRBV20-1
CSAVGGGGASTEAFF
TGCAGTGCCGTGGGGGGCGGGGGCGCGAGCACTGAAGCTTTCTTT
>.|14|.|TRBJ2-1|TRBV18
CASSPAGRTSEQFF
TGTGCCAGCTCACCGGCGGGGCGCACCTCTGAGCAGTTCTTC
>.|15|.|TRBJ2-1|TRBV14
CASSHIREWHNEQFF
TGTGCCAGCAGCCATATCCGGGAGTGGCACAATGAGCAGTTCTTC
>.|17|TRBD2|TRBJ2-1|TRBV7-2
CASSFAGGLLIYNEQFF
TGTGCCAGCAGCTTTGCGGGGGGGCTCCTTATTTACAATGAGCAGTTCTTC
>few|13|.|TRBJ2-5|TRBV14
CASSRDRTGTQYF
TGTGCCAGCAGCCGGGACCGAACGGGGACCCAGTACTTC
>once|16|.|TRBJ2-4|TRBV20-1
CSRHYQGQKAKNIQYF
TGCAGTCGACACTACCAGGGTCAGAAGGCCAAAAACATTCAGTACTTC
>few|18|TRBD2|TRBJ2-3|TRBV20-1
CSGGVGLADTYRTDTQYF
TGCAGCGGGGGGGTCGGACTAGCGGACACCTACCGCACAGATACGCAGTATTTT
>many|15|.|TRBJ1-5|TRBV7-2
CASSFSSGLNQPQHF
TGTGCCAGCAGCTTCTCTTCGGGGCTCAATCAGCCCCAGCATTTT
>.|15|.|TRBJ2-2|TRBV14
CASSRRLVITGELFF
TGTGCCAGCAGCCGCAGACTAGTAATTACCGGGGAGCTGTTTTTT
>many|16|.|TRBJ2-1|TRBV20-1
CSARIPIADNNNEQFF
TGCAGTGCTAGAATCCCCATAGCGGATAACAACAATGAGCAGTTCTTC
>few|12|.|TRBJ2-3|TRBV4-1
CASSQDFDTQYF
TGCGCCAGCAGCCAAGATTTCGATACGCAGTATTTT
>few|15|.|TRBJ1-1|TRBV10-2
CASSGGSWKNTEAFF
TGCGCCAGCAGCGGGGGAAGCTGGAAGAACACTGAAGCTTTCTTT
>.|13|TRBD1|TRBJ1-4|TRBV7-9
CASNRGRDEKLFF
TGTGCCAGCAACAGGGGGCGAGATGAAAAACTGTTTTTT
>.|14|.|TRBJ2-5|TRBV15
CATSRGLGEETQYF
TGTGCCACCAGCAGAGGTCTCGGCGAAGAGACCCAGTACTTC
>few|16|TRBD1|TRBJ2-7|TRBV7-8
CASSPRDRNPAYEQYF
TGTGCCAGCAGCCCCAGGGACAGGAATCCGGCCTACGAGCAGTACTTC
>.|14|.|TRBJ1-2|TRBV11-1
CASSLAPDGDGYTF
TGTGCCAGCAGCTTAGCGCCGGACGGAGATGGCTACACCTTC
>.|13|.|TRBJ1-1|TRBV29-1
CSVLRTRNTEAFF
TGCAGCGTTTTAAGGACGAGGAACACTGAAGCTTTCTTT
>few|15|.|TRBJ1-2|TRBV12-3/TRBV12-4
CASSPGPVANYGYTF
TGTGCCAGCAGCCCTGGGCCGGTAGCTAACTATGGCTACACCTTC
>few|14|.|TRBJ2-3|TRBV3-1
CASSQTGASDTQYF
TGTGCCAGCAGCCAAACTGGGGCAAGCGATACGCAGTATTTT
>.|14|.|TRBJ2-3|TRBV19
CASTEGPGTDTQYF
TGTGCCAGTACCGAGGGCCCGGGCACAGATACGCAGTATTTT
>few|16|.|TRBJ1-2|TRBV28
CASSSSMTRLGYGYTF
TGTGCCAGCAGTTCCTCTATGACACGGCTGGGCTATGGCTACACCTTC
>.|13|.|TRBJ2-5|TRBV5-1
CASSLSGFETQYF
TGCGCCAGCAGCTTGAGTGGATTCGAGACCCAGTACTTC
>.|17|TRBD1|TRBJ1-1|TRBV5-1
CASSFTGLGQGGTEAFF
TGCGCCAGCAGCTTTACTGGTTTGGGACAGGGTGGCACTGAAGCTTTCTTT
>few|15|.|TRBJ2-7|TRBV11-2
CASSYRSTQGYEQYF
TGTGCCAGCAGCTACCGGTCCACTCAAGGCTACGAGCAGTACTTC
>.|13|.|TRBJ1-5|TRBV20-1
CSAKINSNQPQHF
TGCAGTGCTAAGATTAATAGCAATCAGCCCCAGCATTTT
>.|15|.|TRBJ2-4|TRBV7-2
CASSLERAGKNIQYF
TGTGCCAGCAGCTTAGAGAGAGCAGGGAAAAACATTCAGTACTTC
>.|15|.|TRBJ1-5|TRBV19
CASDPPGALNQPQHF
TGTGCCAGCGATCCCCCGGGGGCCCTTAATCAGCCCCAGCATTTT
>few|15|.|TRBJ2-5|TRBV7-8
CASSFRVVLEEAQYF
TGTGCCAGCAGCTTCAGGGTTGTGCTAGAAGAGGCCCAGTACTTC
>.|13|.|TRBJ2-7|TRBV20-1
CSPQKQPGYEQYF
TGCAGTCCCCAAAAACAGCCGGGCTACGAGCAGTACTTC
>few|13|.|TRBJ2-5|TRBV30
CAWSLDLGETQYF
TGTGCCTGGAGCCTAGACTTGGGGGAGACCCAGTACTTC
>few|15|TRBD2|TRBJ2-7|TRBV11-2
CASRSPGTRGYEQYF
TGTGCCAGCAGATCCCCCGGGACTAGGGGCTACGAGCAGTACTTC
>few|15|TRBD2|TRBJ2-7|TRBV10-1
CASSAGTSGDYEQYF
TGCGCCAGCAGTGCCGGGACTAGCGGGGACTACGAGCAGTACTTC
>few|15|.|TRBJ2-5|TRBV12-3/TRBV12-4
CASSPNRVPGGTQYF
TGTGCCAGCAGTCCCAATCGGGTCCCCGGGGGGACCCAGTACTTC
>once|14|.|TRBJ2-5|TRBV6-5
CASTHSRAEETQYF
TGTGCCAGCACCCATTCCCGCGCAGAAGAGACCCAGTACTTC
>.|15|.|TRBJ2-3|TRBV5-6
CASSLFQRGTDTQYF
TGTGCCAGCAGCTTGTTCCAGCGGGGCACAGATACGCAGTATTTT
>many|13|.|TRBJ1-5|TRBV20-1
CSAREVGNQPQHF
TGCAGTGCTAGAGAGGTGGGAAATCAGCCCCAGCATTTT
>.|13|.|TRBJ2-5|TRBV7-9
CASSLVLQETRYF
TGTGCCAGCAGCTTAGTTTTACAAGAGACCCGGTACTTC
>.|16|TRBD2|TRBJ2-7|TRBV6-2/TRBV6-3
CASSYSVREGWYEQYF
TGTGCCAGCAGTTACTCGGTGCGGGAGGGCTGGTACGAGCAGTACTTC
>once|13|.|TRBJ1-1|TRBV6-5
CASSYSEGYRAFF
TGTGCCAGCAGTTACTCGGAGGGTTACCGAGCTTTCTTT
>.|16|TRBD1|TRBJ1-6|TRBV12-3/TRBV12-4
CASRLPGQGGNSPLHF
TGTGCCAGCAGGTTACCGGGACAGGGTGGAAATTCACCCCTCCACTTT
>.|11|.|TRBJ2-7|TRBV28
CASYNNYEQYF
TGTGCCAGCTACAATAACTACGAGCAGTACTTC
>.|16|.|TRBJ2-3|TRBV5-1
CASSLQGPLSTDTQYF
TGCGCCAGCAGCTTACAGGGCCCGTTAAGCACAGATACGCAGTATTTT
>.|16|TRBD1|TRBJ1-1|TRBV5-1
CASSWSRDRLNTEAFF
TGCGCCAGCAGCTGGTCCAGGGACAGGCTGAACACTGAAGCTTTCTTT
>many|14|TRBD1|TRBJ2-3|TRBV5-1
CASTLGTATDTQYF
TGCGCCAGCACCCTTGGGACAGCGACAGATACGCAGTATTTT
>.|14|.|TRBJ2-2|TRBV11-2
CASSLGQHSGELFF
TGTGCCAGCAGCTTAGGACAGCACTCGGGGGAGCTGTTTTTT
>.|13|.|TRBJ2-7|TRBV5-1
CASSLVSGDEQYF
TGCGCCAGCAGCTTGGTTTCCGGCGACGAGCAGTACTTC
>.|14|TRBD1|TRBJ1-2|TRBV18
CASSPSGQGEGYTF
TGTGCCAGCTCACCATCCGGACAGGGAGAAGGCTACACCTTC
>.|15|.|TRBJ1-2|TRBV20-1
CSAPERQGRLYGYTF
TGCAGTGCCCCAGAGCGGCAGGGGCGTCTCTATGGCTACACCTTC
>few|13|.|TRBJ2-1|TRBV7-2
CASSLVGQNEQFF
TGTGCCAGCAGCTTAGTGGGTCAGAATGAGCAGTTCTTC
>.|19|TRBD1|TRBJ1-1|TRBV10-3
CAISASGGQSDLGGTEAFF
TGTGCCATCAGTGCTTCCGGGGGACAGTCAGATTTAGGGGGCACTGAAGCTTTCTTT
>many|14|TRBD2|TRBJ2-7|TRBV12-3/TRBV12-4
CASSLGLDAYEQYF
TGTGCCAGCAGTTTGGGACTAGATGCATACGAGCAGTACTTC
>.|16|.|TRBJ2-1|TRBV21-1
CASSPRRGQGHNEQFF
TGTGCCAGCAGCCCAAGGCGAGGACAGGGACACAATGAGCAGTTCTTC
>few|14|.|TRBJ1-4|TRBV11-2
CASSSDGASGKLFF
TGTGCCAGCAGCTCGGACGGGGCCTCGGGAAAACTGTTTTTT
>.|15|.|TRBJ1-1|TRBV6-2/TRBV6-3
CASSSSTVMNTEAFF
TGTGCCAGCAGTTCCTCGACAGTAATGAACACTGAAGCTTTCTTT
>.|17|.|TRBJ2-1|TRBV7-9
CASSPRQNKGVVNEQFF
TGTGCCAGCAGCCCCCGACAAAACAAGGGGGTAGTCAATGAGCAGTTCTTC
>many|12|.|TRBJ2-4|TRBV7-2
CASSQNDGTSYF
TGTGCCAGCAGCCAAAACGATGGGACTTCCTACTTC
>.|16|TRBD1|TRBJ2-7|TRBV28
CASSLVPGTGFYEQYF
TGTGCCAGCAGTTTAGTGCCTGGGACAGGGTTCTACGAGCAGTACTTC